The 26 T cell receptor beta chains reported below all come from one sample, sequenced in a study of shared clonotypes between healthy human individuals. Clones were read by immunoSEQ multiplex PCR, and TCRdb kept only the in-frame ones, dropping some. The table has about half a million clones, over 70% seen once. Sample: PBMCs. Receptor source: a woman between 40 and 50 years old in good health. Some clones in this sample may be carry-over from other donors' samples.

Note on this clone: This probably arose from a read error, given a far larger clone one base away. Other DNA sequences in the same sample also yield this CDR3. The chain carries TRBV19 and TRBJ1-2; TRBD1 agrees at 7 bases. This CDR3 comprises 15 residues. The V gene's germline CDR1 is LNHDA and CDR2 SQIVND (reference sequence). With V trimmed by 1 base and J by 0 bases, 2 bases remained unmatched. Written as DNA, the CDR3 is TGTGCCAGTAGTATAGGGACAGGAGCTAACTATGGCTACACCTTC. Translating it yields CASSIGTGANYGYTF.

V and J are TRBV9 and TRBJ1-1; D uncertain. The CDR3 runs to 14 residues. CDR1 and CDR2 (germline): SGDLS, YYNGEE. The germline V and J ends were trimmed by 2 bases and 1 base, with 9 bases remaining between them. The CDR3 loop reads CASSVGNSNTEAFF. The CDR3 DNA reads as TGTGCCAGCAGCGTCGGGAATTCGAACACTGAAGCTTTCTTT.

V gene TRBV15 combines with J gene TRBJ2-7; maybe TRBD2 (5 bases). CDR3 length equals 14 residues. V lost 5 bases and J lost 2, with 13 bases in between. Germline assignment: CDR1 LNHNV and CDR2 YYDKDF (reference sequence). The CDR3 sequence: CATSVRTGTYEQYF. CDR3 nucleotide sequence: TGTGCCACCAGCGTCCGGACTGGGACCTACGAGCAGTACTTC.

This clone was detected once. A read error likely explains this, since a far larger clone differs by one base. The sample holds other DNA sequences that translate to the same CDR3. The CDR3 here is CASSSGKDLDTQYF. The CDR3 DNA follows: TGTGCCAGCAGTAGCGGGAAAGACTTGGATACGCAGTACTTT. V is TRBV6-4 and J is TRBJ2-3, with TRBD2 matching 7 bases. Per the germline V gene, CDR1 is MRHNA and CDR2 is SNTAGT. The CDR3 totals 14 residues.

The chain combines TRBV28 with TRBJ2-2; D remains unclear. V gave up 7 bases and J gave up 7 bases, with 22 bases separating them. CDR1 and CDR2 from the germline V gene are MDHEN and SYDVKM. The CDR3 is 16 residues long. CDR3 in amino acids: CASTPPGLESVGELFF. In nucleotides, the CDR3 is TGTGCCAGCACCCCACCCGGCCTAGAAAGTGTCGGGGAGCTGTTTTTT.

For this clone: Being one base from a much bigger clone, this may be a read error. This chain uses TRBV6-1 with TRBJ2-1; D is possibly TRBD2 (6 bases). The length of the CDR3 is 15 residues. The V end was cut by 10 bases, the J end by 12 bases, with 28 bases between. Germline CDR1 is MNHNS and CDR2 is SASEGT. In DNA form, the CDR3 reads TGTGCCACCCATCCCCTGGGGAGGACTTGGGATGGGCAGTTCTTC. This translates into CATHPLGRTWDGQFF.

The chain uses TRBV9 and TRBJ2-4; 12 bases agree with TRBD2. V lost 0 bases to trimming and J lost 0 bases; unmatched junction nucleotides: 16. Germline CDR1 is SGDLS and CDR2 is YYNGEE. There are 22 residues in the CDR3. The CDR3 protein is CASSVVGSWTSGTLVAKNIQYF. The CDR3 coding sequence is TGTGCCAGCAGCGTAGTGGGGAGTTGGACTAGCGGGACCCTAGTAGCCAAAAACATTCAGTACTTC.

The count of this clone is one. This likely stems from a read error, as it lies one base from a far larger clone. V usage is TRBV27 and J usage is TRBJ2-2, with 8 bases matching TRBD1. From germline, CDR1 is MNHEY and CDR2 SMNVEV (reference sequence). Losses at the gene ends were 7 bases for V and 6 bases for J; bases not matched to a gene: 4. The CDR3 consists of 13 residues. Here the CDR3 reads CASKTGEPGELFF. In DNA, the CDR3 is TGTGCCAGCAAGACAGGGGAACCCGGGGAGCTGTTTTTT.

The chain combines TRBV4-3 with TRBJ2-1, with 8 nucleotides matching TRBD1. The CDR3 loop spans 14 amino acids. From germline, CDR1 is LGHNA and CDR2 YSLEER. The J segment lost 9 bases and the V segment lost 1 base, leaving 5 bases of the junction unmatched. The CDR3 DNA follows: TGCGCCAGCAGCCAAGGGACAGGGTTTGGTGAGCAGTTCTTC. This gives the protein CASSQGTGFGEQFF.

This chain links TRBV6-1 with TRBJ2-2; 7 bases are shared with TRBD1. Germline lookup yields CDR1 MNHNS and CDR2 SASEGT. V trimming: 7 bases; J trimming: 4 bases; junction bases outside the gene matches: 6. The CDR3 consists of 14 residues. The CDR3 region is CASTNDRATGELFF. The DNA for the CDR3 is TGTGCCAGCACCAATGACAGGGCCACCGGGGAGCTGTTTTTT.

The chain employs TRBV28 and TRBJ2-7; TRBD1 matches at 9 bases. Trimming cost V 5 bases and J 2 bases; bases outside gene matches: 7. Germline V lookup: CDR1 MDHEN, CDR2 SYDVKM. The CDR3 consists of 15 residues. For the CDR3, the DNA is TGTGCCAGCAGTACGTCCGGGACAGGGCCCTACGAGCAGTACTTC. Translation gives CASSTSGTGPYEQYF.

V is TRBV29-1 and J is TRBJ1-1; D is ambiguous. Trimming took 2 bases from V and 1 from J, leaving 8 bases between them. The CDR3 has 13 amino acids. Germline V gene sequence: CDR1 SQVTM, CDR2 ANQGSEA. This CDR3 reads CSVEPLENTEAFF. For the CDR3, the DNA is TGCAGCGTTGAACCCTTAGAGAACACTGAAGCTTTCTTT. Together with reference TRBV29-1 and TRBJ1-1, the CDR3 gives the full variable domain: SAVISQKPSRDICQRGTSLTIQCQVDSQVTMMFWYRQQPGQSLTLIATANQGSEATYESGFVIDKFPISRPNLTFSTLTVSNMSPEDSSIYLCSVEPLENTEAFFGQGTRLTVV.

V and J are TRBV18 and TRBJ1-4, with 10 bases lining up with TRBD1. J lost 8 bases, V lost 4 bases, and 7 bases had no gene match. The CDR3 has 15 residues. Germline V gene lookup returns CDR1 KGHSH and CDR2 LQKENI. CDR3 coding DNA: TGTGCCAGCTCACTACCGGGACAGGGGCAGGAAAAACTGTTTTTT. This gives the protein CASSLPGQGQEKLFF.

This clone showed up many times. This same CDR3 is encoded by further DNA sequences in the sample. V usage is TRBV18 and J usage is TRBJ2-5; D ambiguous. V dropped 2 bases and J dropped 5 bases, with 3 bases sitting between them. The CDR3 is 11 amino acids. Germline V gene lookup returns CDR1 KGHSH and CDR2 LQKENI. The CDR3 protein is CASSPGETQYF. The CDR3 nucleotides are TGTGCCAGCTCACCAGGGGAGACCCAGTACTTC.

The chain recombines TRBV4-3 with TRBJ2-3; the D is unclear. Trimming removed 4 bases at V and 1 base at J, with 12 bases between. This CDR3 has 15 amino acids. Germline loops: CDR1 LGHNA, CDR2 YSLEER. The CDR3 nucleotides read TGCGCCAGCAGCCTTGGGATTACCGGCACAGATACGCAGTATTTT. Protein product: CASSLGITGTDTQYF.

As for this clone: A far larger clone lies a single base away; this is likely a read error. This chain joins TRBV28 and TRBJ1-1; D is perhaps TRBD1 (6 bases). Looked up from germline, CDR1 is MDHEN and CDR2 is SYDVKM. The CDR3 has 14 amino acids. The CDR3 is CAGSLGGSETEAFF. The CDR3 DNA reads as TGTGCCGGCAGTTTAGGGGGGTCTGAGACTGAAGCTTTCTTT. Complete variable domain (other parts from reference TRBV28 and TRBJ1-1): DVKVTQSSRYLVKRTGEKVFLECVQDMDHENMFWYRQDPGLGLRLIYFSYDVKMKEKGDIPEGYSVSREKKERFSLILESASTNQTSMYLCAGSLGGSETEAFFGQGTRLTVV.

The chain is built from TRBV19 and TRBJ2-4; TRBD2 agrees at 10 bases. Germline lookup yields CDR1 LNHDA and CDR2 SQIVND (reference sequence). V lost 5 bases and J lost 0; bases outside the gene matches: 7. The CDR3 consists of 17 residues. DNA of the CDR3: TGTGCCAGTAGTCCTAGCGGGAGAGGGGGAGCCAAAAACATTCAGTACTTC. This codes for CASSPSGRGGAKNIQYF.

The rearrangement links TRBV13 to TRBJ2-3, with 7 nucleotides matching TRBD2. Trimming cost V 2 bases and J 0 bases; bases outside gene matches: 2. This CDR3 region has 15 residues. Looked up from germline, CDR1 is PRHDT and CDR2 is FYEKMQ (reference sequence). The CDR3 nucleotides are TGTGCCAGCAGCTTATGGGGGGGTAGCACAGATACGCAGTATTTT. Its translation: CASSLWGGSTDTQYF.

V gene TRBV2 combines with J gene TRBJ1-5; 7 bases are shared with TRBD1. Germline CDR1 and CDR2: SNHLY and FYNNEI. The CDR3 runs 12 residues. V shed 8 bases and J 11 bases; nucleotides not matched to a gene: 9. CDR3 nucleotides: TGTGCCAGCGGACAGGAGGGGACAGCCCAGCATTTT. It encodes CASGQEGTAQHF.

The CDR3 protein is CASSVVTGELFF. The CDR3 coding sequence is TGTGCCAGCAGCGTCGTCACCGGGGAGCTGTTTTTT. The chain recombines TRBV9 with TRBJ2-2, with no clear D. This CDR3 has 12 amino acids. The ends were cut back, 2 bases at V and 4 bases at J, with 3 bases in the middle. Germline V gene sequence: CDR1 SGDLS, CDR2 YYNGEE.

In this sample, this clone turned up once. The chain is built from TRBV2 and TRBJ1-1, with D maybe TRBD1 (6 bases). Trimming pared 11 bases from V and 2 bases from J, leaving 9 bases between. The CDR3 has 11 amino acids. Germline-derived CDR1 and CDR2 are SNHLY and FYNNEI. The chain's CDR3 is CAGQINTEAFF. The CDR3 bases are TGTGCCGGACAGATTAACACTGAAGCTTTCTTT.

This clone occurred a few times. A much larger clone differs by one base, so this may be a read error. Other DNA sequences from this sample encode an identical CDR3 as well. The chain has TRBV6-1 and TRBJ1-3, with D perhaps TRBD1 (6 bases). V dropped 7 bases and J dropped 4 bases, with 11 bases sitting between them. The V gene's germline CDR1 is MNHNS and CDR2 SASEGT. CDR3 length: 13 residues. CDR3: CASTGDTGNTIYF. DNA of the CDR3: TGTGCCAGCACGGGGGACACGGGAAACACCATATATTTT.

This clone was seen a single time. The V and J genes are TRBV5-1 and TRBJ2-7; the D is unclear. The V end lost 0 bases, the J end lost 7 bases, and 8 bases lay between the germline ends. CDR1 is SGHRS, CDR2 YFSETQ, per germline. The CDR3 has 12 amino acids. CDR3 bases: TGCGCCAGCAGCTTGGGCCTGGAGGAGCAGTACTTC. This gives the protein CASSLGLEEQYF. The whole variable domain, remainder taken from reference TRBV5-1 and TRBJ2-7, is KAGVTQTPRYLIKTRGQQVTLSCSPISGHRSVSWYQQTPGQGLQFLFEYFSETQRNKGNFPGRFSGRQFSNSRSEMNVSTLELGDSALYLCASSLGLEEQYFGPGTRLTVT.

The chain joins TRBV7-3 to TRBJ2-1, with D maybe TRBD2 (6 bases). The CDR3 extends over 14 amino acids. The V gene lost 1 base and the J gene lost 7 bases, with 11 bases spanning the gap. Germline loops: CDR1 SGHTA, CDR2 FQGTGA. This CDR3 is CASSLMPSENEQFF. The CDR3 DNA sequence: TGTGCCAGCAGCTTAATGCCTAGCGAGAATGAGCAGTTCTTC.

A note on this clone: It is likely a read error: a sequence one base away is far more abundant. This sample also contains other DNA sequences that code for the same CDR3. The chain couples TRBV28 to TRBJ1-5; D remains ambiguous. V shed 5 bases and J shed 3 bases, with 20 bases lying between them. Germline CDR1 and CDR2: MDHEN and SYDVKM. CDR3 size: 17 residues. The CDR3 bases are TGTGCCAGCAGTCCCCCCCGGACGGGAGTAGCCAATCAGCCCCAGCATTTT. Encoded protein: CASSPPRTGVANQPQHF.

In its sample, this clone was seen a few times. This is likely an artifact of a read error, given a far larger clone one base away. The V call is TRBV5-4, the J call TRBJ2-2, with D maybe TRBD2 (5 bases). The germline V gene has CDR1 SGHNT and CDR2 YYREEE (reference sequence). The CDR3 extends over 14 amino acids. V shed 3 bases and J shed 9 bases, with 15 bases lying between them. The CDR3 protein is CASSSGGQTRELFF. The CDR3 DNA reads as TGTGCCAGCAGCTCCGGAGGTCAGACCAGGGAGCTGTTTTTT.